A selection of T cell receptor beta chains follows, all from one sample in a study of shared clonotypes between healthy human individuals. Sequenced by immunoSEQ multiplex PCR; TCRdb stores in-frame clones only, minus some. The sample includes 2 million to 2.5 million clones, approximately 93% of them seen just once. The source material was naive CD4+ T cells from PBMCs. The receptors come from a man younger than 30 in good health. Some clones in this sample may be carry-over from other donors' samples. The CDR3 runs from the conserved cysteine through the conserved F or W.

v_gene,j_gene,CDR3aa
TRBV19,TRBJ2-6,CASSIRQGLGAGANVLTF
TRBV6-1,TRBJ1-3,CASSADSAGNTIYF
TRBV2,TRBJ2-5,CASSATSGGQETQYF
TRBV6-6,TRBJ1-1,CASSPPAGTTEAFF
TRBV11-3,TRBJ1-1,CASSFGKVNTEAFF
TRBV7-9,TRBJ2-3,CASSIDRGGTDTQYF
TRBV15,TRBJ2-7,CATSSPVIAYEQYF
TRBV30,TRBJ2-5,CAWSPGAPQETQYF
TRBV30,TRBJ1-3,CAWSLGGSITGNTIYF
TRBV6-1,TRBJ2-5,CASSSGQETQYF
TRBV5-1,TRBJ1-1,CASSLAAGTGGPNTEAFF